These 24 T cell receptor beta chains came from one sample sequenced in a study of cytomegalovirus exposure and HLA in healthy donors. A multiplex PCR was run with 60 Vbeta primers and 13 Jbeta primers. Assay: immunoSEQ multiplex PCR; the TCRdb copy retains only in-frame clones and omits some. The table for this sample gives roughly 50,000 clones. Sample: PBMCs. These receptors were obtained from a man aged 40-50 years in good health and CMV-seropositive.

V is TRBV5-1 and J is TRBJ2-7; 10 bases agree with TRBD2. CDR3 length equals 15 residues. Germline assignment: CDR1 SGHRS and CDR2 YFSETQ. V lost 4 bases and J lost 6; bases outside the gene matches: 10. The CDR3 reads CASSQSSSGSTEQYF. In DNA form, the CDR3 reads TGCGCCAGCAGCCAATCCTCTAGCGGGAGTACCGAGCAGTACTTC.

The J gene is TRBJ2-7, the V gene TRBV6-5; 9 bases match TRBD1. From germline, CDR1 is MNHEY and CDR2 SVGAGI. CDR3 length: 14 amino acids. V dropped 5 bases and J dropped 2; count of bases not matched to a gene: 4. The DNA for the CDR3 is TGTGCCAGCAGTCTCGGACAGGGGCCCTACGAGCAGTACTTC. Translating it yields CASSLGQGPYEQYF.

The chain is built from TRBV7-9 and TRBJ2-7; a weak D match, TRBD1 (5 bases). The CDR3 extends over 12 amino acids. The V end was cut by 5 bases, the J end by 5 bases, with 10 bases between. CDR1 is SEHNR and CDR2 is FQNEAQ in the germline V gene (reference sequence). The CDR3 loop reads CASSPGAHEQYF. In nucleotides, the CDR3 is TGTGCCAGCAGCCCTGGGGCCCACGAGCAGTACTTC.

The chain is built from TRBV5-1 and TRBJ2-7; 8 positions match TRBD1. Losses at the gene ends were 3 bases for V and 5 bases for J; bases not matched to a gene: 13. CDR3 size: 16 residues. The V gene's germline CDR1 is SGHRS and CDR2 YFSETQ. CDR3 DNA sequence: TGCGCCAGCAGCTCTAGAGAATCGACGGACAGGGACGAGCAGTACTTC. This translates into CASSSRESTDRDEQYF. Combining the CDR3 with reference TRBV5-1 and TRBJ2-7 gives the whole variable domain KAGVTQTPRYLIKTRGQQVTLSCSPISGHRSVSWYQQTPGQGLQFLFEYFSETQRNKGNFPGRFSGRQFSNSRSEMNVSTLELGDSALYLCASSSRESTDRDEQYFGPGTRLTVT.

In nucleotides, the CDR3 is TGTGCCAGTAGCTCCGGCTCCTACGAGCAGTACTTC. This translates into CASSSGSYEQYF. The gene calls are TRBV19 and TRBJ2-7; D remains ambiguous. The ends were cut back, 6 bases at V and 0 bases at J, with 6 bases in the middle. CDR3 length equals 12 residues. Germline CDR1 reads LNHDA; CDR2 reads SQIVND (reference sequence).

The V call is TRBV5-1, the J call TRBJ2-7, with 9 bases aligning to TRBD1. Germline V gene lookup returns CDR1 SGHRS and CDR2 YFSETQ. The CDR3 extends over 20 amino acids. J was trimmed by 4 bases and V by 4 bases; bases with no gene match: 24. The DNA of the CDR3 is TGCGCCAGCAGCCCGACCCACGGGACAGGGCCGAACTCGCCTCCTTACGAGCAGTACTTC. It yields the protein CASSPTHGTGPNSPPYEQYF.

The chain carries TRBV7-3 and TRBJ2-7, with D perhaps matching TRBD2 (6 bases). Germline V CDR1 and CDR2: SGHTA, FQGTGA. There are 15 residues in the CDR3. Deletions cut 5 bases from V and 0 bases from J, with 14 bases between. The CDR3 DNA reads TGTGCCAGCAGCCGACAGCCCGGGGGCTCCTACGAGCAGTACTTC. It yields the protein CASSRQPGGSYEQYF.

V is TRBV18 and J is TRBJ2-3; unclear D gene. The CDR3 sequence is 14 residues long. Germline V CDR1 and CDR2: KGHSH, LQKENI. Trimming pared 3 bases from V and 0 bases from J, leaving 7 bases between. The CDR3 here is CASSPPVSTDTQYF. CDR3 bases: TGTGCCAGCTCACCCCCCGTGAGCACAGATACGCAGTATTTT.

V usage is TRBV28 and J usage is TRBJ2-7; 11 bases fit TRBD2. The germline V gene has CDR1 MDHEN and CDR2 SYDVKM. The length of the CDR3 is 14 residues. The J segment lost 10 bases and the V segment lost 5 bases, leaving 10 bases of the junction unmatched. CDR3 coding DNA: TGTGCCAGCAGTCTGCTAGCGGGGGGCGCCCTTCAGTACTTC. This encodes CASSLLAGGALQYF.

The chain uses TRBV7-3 and TRBJ2-5; 11 nucleotides match TRBD2. V was pared by 0 bases and J by 3 bases, with 6 bases of the junction left unmatched. Germline V CDR1 and CDR2: SGHTA, FQGTGA. This CDR3 comprises 17 residues. For the CDR3, the DNA is TGTGCCAGCAGCTTAACTCCCTTAGCGGGGGGGAAAGAGACCCAGTACTTC. This translates into CASSLTPLAGGKETQYF. Filled out from reference TRBV7-3 and TRBJ2-5, the complete variable domain reads GAGVSQTPSNKVTEKGKYVELRCDPISGHTALYWYRQSLGQGPEFLIYFQGTGAADDSGLPNDRFFAVRPEGSVSTLKIQRTERGDSAVYLCASSLTPLAGGKETQYFGPGTRLLVL.

Note on this clone: Other DNA sequences within the sample encode an identical CDR3. The rearrangement joins TRBV5-6 to TRBJ1-1, with D unresolved. This CDR3 has 12 residues. With 4 bases removed from V and 4 bases from J, the gap between germline ends came to 8 bases. The germline V gene encodes CDR1 SGHDT and CDR2 YYEEEE. The CDR3 DNA reads TGTGCCAGCAGCCCCGGAGGCACTGAAGCTTTCTTT. It codes for CASSPGGTEAFF. Together with reference TRBV5-6 and TRBJ1-1, the CDR3 gives the full variable domain: DAGVTQSPTHLIKTRGQQVTLRCSPKSGHDTVSWYQQALGQGPQFIFQYYEEEERQRGNFPDRFSGHQFPNYSSELNVNALLLGDSALYLCASSPGGTEAFFGQGTRLTVV.

The CDR3 DNA reads as TGTGCCAGCAGCCGACAGAGCTACGAGCAGTACTTC. Translating it yields CASSRQSYEQYF. The chain carries TRBV7-9 and TRBJ2-7; perhaps TRBD1 as D (5 bases). Trimming pared 5 bases from V and 3 bases from J, leaving 8 bases between. This CDR3 is 12 amino acids long. Germline CDR1 and CDR2: SEHNR and FQNEAQ (reference sequence).

This chain connects TRBV6-1 to TRBJ2-7, with D possibly matching TRBD1 (6 bases). This CDR3 is built from 17 residues. V was cut by 3 bases and J by 5 bases, with 23 bases left in between. Per germline, CDR1 MNHNS and CDR2 SASEGT. CDR3 sequence (DNA): TGTGCCAGCAGTGATCCCTCTAACAGGGTTTATATTCACGAGCAGTACTTC. Its protein product is CASSDPSNRVYIHEQYF.

The V gene is TRBV4-1, the J gene TRBJ2-7, with 13 bases that match TRBD2. The germline gives CDR1 MGHRA, CDR2 YSYEKL. The CDR3 sequence is 20 residues long. With 0 bases clipped from V and 7 bases from J, the junction kept 18 bases outside the gene matches. The CDR3 loop is CASSQDVYGELAGGAEEQYF. The CDR3 nucleotides read TGCGCCAGCAGCCAAGATGTCTACGGGGAACTAGCGGGAGGGGCCGAAGAGCAGTACTTC.

The rearrangement uses TRBV29-1 and TRBJ1-3; tentatively, D is TRBD1 (6 bases). Trimming cost V 3 bases and J 4 bases, with 19 bases left between them. There are 16 residues in the CDR3. Germline-derived CDR1 and CDR2 are SQVTM and ANQGSEA. The CDR3 here is CSVEGRLQGAGNTIYF. CDR3 sequence (DNA): TGCAGCGTTGAGGGCCGATTACAGGGAGCCGGAAACACCATATATTTT.

The V gene is TRBV11-1, the J gene TRBJ2-7, with D possibly TRBD1 on 6 matching bases. The CDR3 totals 14 residues. Germline V gene lookup returns CDR1 SGHAT and CDR2 FQDESV (reference sequence). V lost 5 bases and J 6 bases, leaving 17 bases between the germline ends. This CDR3 is CASSLEWRGGEQYF. Written as DNA, the CDR3 is TGTGCCAGCAGCCTCGAATGGCGAGGGGGCGAGCAGTACTTC.

The chain couples TRBV18 to TRBJ2-3; 7 nucleotides agree with TRBD2. The V gene's germline CDR1 is KGHSH and CDR2 LQKENI. After removal of 4 bases from V and 1 base from J, the junction contained 5 bases not matched to a gene. CDR3 size: 15 residues. The chain's CDR3 is CASSLAGDGTDTQYF. CDR3 DNA sequence: TGTGCCAGCTCACTGGCGGGAGATGGCACAGATACGCAGTATTTT.

The V and J genes are TRBV5-4 and TRBJ2-2; D is possibly TRBD2 (6 bases). From germline, CDR1 is SGHNT and CDR2 YYREEE (reference sequence). The CDR3 contains 15 residues. V lost 2 bases, J lost 6 bases, and 14 bases lay in between. The CDR3 here is CASSFGAGLAGELFF. In nucleotides, the CDR3 is TGTGCCAGCAGCTTTGGCGCGGGATTGGCCGGGGAGCTGTTTTTT.

The chain links TRBV7-3 to TRBJ2-6; D remains ambiguous. The CDR3 extends over 16 amino acids. Germline V gives CDR1 SGHTA, CDR2 FQGTGA. V was clipped by 2 bases and J by 1 base, with 9 bases between them. In DNA, the CDR3 is TGTGCCAGCAGCTTACCGTCCCCGTCTGGGGCCAACGTCCTGACTTTC. This encodes CASSLPSPSGANVLTF.

This chain joins TRBV7-6 and TRBJ2-7; D is unresolved. With 9 bases removed from V and 7 bases from J, the gap between germline ends came to 19 bases. Germline V lookup: CDR1 SGHVS, CDR2 FNYEAQ. The CDR3 totals 13 residues. CDR3 region: CASSPPLSEEQYF. In DNA form, the CDR3 reads TGTGCCAGTAGCCCCCCCCTCAGCGAGGAGCAGTACTTC.

This sequence joins TRBV19 and TRBJ1-1, with TRBD1 matching over 7 bases. The CDR3 totals 14 residues. The junction had 11 bases not matched to a gene; V was cut back by 7 bases and J by 6 bases. Germline CDR1 reads LNHDA; CDR2 reads SQIVND (reference sequence). CDR3 region: CASTPTHGTAEAFF. The CDR3, as DNA: TGTGCCAGTACCCCAACCCACGGGACAGCTGAAGCTTTCTTT.

In DNA, the CDR3 is TGTGCCAGCAACACGGGACAGATCACAGATACGCAGTATTTT. Its protein is CASNTGQITDTQYF. The J gene is TRBJ2-3, the V gene TRBV9, with 7 bases lining up with TRBD1. Per the germline V gene, CDR1 is SGDLS and CDR2 is YYNGEE. With V trimmed by 6 bases and J by 2 bases, 6 bases remained unmatched. CDR3 length: 14 residues.

This chain links TRBV6-1 with TRBJ2-7, with 9 bases fitting TRBD1. The CDR3 totals 13 residues. J gave up 6 bases and V 7 bases, and 7 bases lay outside the gene matches. The germline gives CDR1 MNHNS, CDR2 SASEGT. CDR3 sequence reads: CASIRGQGSEQYF. DNA of the CDR3: TGTGCCAGCATTAGGGGACAGGGTTCCGAGCAGTACTTC.

The chain is built from TRBV6-1 and TRBJ1-1, with D possibly being TRBD1 (5 bases). Trimming took 7 bases from V and 4 from J, leaving 10 bases between them. The CDR3 loop spans 12 amino acids. CDR1 and CDR2 (germline): MNHNS, SASEGT. The CDR3 DNA reads TGTGCCAGCACAGGGTTTGGCACTGAAGCTTTCTTT. Translation gives CASTGFGTEAFF.